The 22 T cell receptor beta chains listed next were all sequenced from one sample in a study of CXCR3-negative and CXCR3-positive naive CD8 T cells. TRB cDNA libraries were made by UMI-labeled 5' RACE. TCRdb re-called the 5' RACE reads; one entry per CDR3 protein, DNA not given. The specimen's table records 45,000 to 70,000 distinct CDR3 sequences. Material: memory CD8+ T cells from blood. The receptors shown here come from a human donor in good health. Some clones in this sample may be carry-over from other donors' samples.

V and J are TRBV15 and TRBJ2-3; TCRdb selects TRBD1, and the lack of DNA leaves this call unchecked. Germline values: CDR1 LNHNV, CDR2 YYDKDF (reference sequence). The CDR3 contains 14 residues. The chain's CDR3 is CATSRGGDADTQYF.

This chain joins TRBV7-2 and TRBJ1-6; the TCRdb call, TRBD1, lacks DNA for checking. The CDR3 loop spans 15 amino acids. CDR1 is SGHTA and CDR2 is FQGNSA in the germline V gene. The CDR3 loop reads CASSETGGLGSPLHF.

The rearrangement links TRBV6-5 to TRBJ2-3; as DNA is missing, the TRBD2 call by TCRdb cannot be tested. The CDR3 is made up of 16 amino acids. Germline lookup yields CDR1 MNHEY and CDR2 SVGAGI. The CDR3 spells CASRPGSGGMKDTQYF.

The J gene is TRBJ2-7, the V gene TRBV27; TCRdb reports TRBD2, a call that lacks DNA to check it against. This CDR3 has 14 amino acids. The germline V gene encodes CDR1 MNHEY and CDR2 SMNVEV (reference sequence). This chain's CDR3 is CASSWREGRYEQYF.

The gene calls are TRBV6-2 or TRBV6-3 and TRBJ1-1. The CDR3 length is 13 residues. Germline V CDR1 and CDR2: MNHEY, SVGEGT. CDR3 sequence reads: CASFLGGSTEAFF.

The rearrangement uses TRBV29-1 and TRBJ2-1; TCRdb reports TRBD1, a call that lacks DNA to check it against. Germline CDR1 reads SQVTM; CDR2 reads ANQGSEA. CDR3 length: 13 amino acids. The CDR3 protein is CSVEWGMYNEQFF.

V usage is TRBV28 and J usage is TRBJ2-2; TCRdb outputs TRBD1, but without DNA this stays unchecked. The CDR3 spans 16 residues. The V gene's germline CDR1 is MDHEN and CDR2 SYDVKM. The CDR3: CASSLGQAWNTGELFF.

The V call is TRBV21-1, the J call TRBJ2-7; the TCRdb call, TRBD2, lacks DNA for checking. TRBV21-1 is tagged as a pseudogene. The CDR3 is made up of 15 amino acids. The chain's CDR3 is CASSKRESWSYEQYF.

V is TRBV7-6 and J is TRBJ2-7; lacking DNA, the TRBD2 call made by TCRdb goes unchecked. CDR3 size: 15 residues. CDR1 SGHVS and CDR2 FNYEAQ come from the germline V gene. CDR3 in amino acids: CASSLALGLAVEQYF.

The chain links TRBV29-1 to TRBJ1-1; TCRdb returns TRBD1, unconfirmable since there is no DNA. The germline V gene encodes CDR1 SQVTM and CDR2 ANQGSEA. The CDR3 contains 16 residues. This CDR3 reads CSVSVQGEIGNTEVFF.

V and J are TRBV7-9 and TRBJ2-5; TCRdb designates TRBD1, a call that cannot be tested without DNA. This CDR3 has 16 amino acids. The germline V gene has CDR1 SEHNR and CDR2 FQNEAQ (reference sequence). The CDR3 here is CASSTGTVGMGETQYF.

The chain links TRBV29-1 to TRBJ1-3; without DNA, the TCRdb call of TRBD1 cannot be checked. This CDR3 comprises 15 residues. The germline V gene has CDR1 SQVTM and CDR2 ANQGSEA. The CDR3 is CSVVGGDRAGNTIYF.

V is TRBV29-1 and J is TRBJ1-2. Germline CDR1 is SQVTM and CDR2 is ANQGSEA. The CDR3 loop spans 18 amino acids. The CDR3: CSVEVYGETPRVNYGYTF.

The chain employs TRBV7-9 and TRBJ1-5. CDR3 length: 14 amino acids. CDR1 is SEHNR, CDR2 FQNEAQ, per germline (reference sequence). The CDR3 region is CASSSSDSNQPQHF.

The J gene is TRBJ2-5, the V gene TRBV12-3 or TRBV12-4; the TCRdb call, TRBD2, lacks DNA for checking. This CDR3 is built from 18 residues. CDR3 sequence: CASSPPLRASGWEETQYF.

J is TRBJ2-7 and V is TRBV7-2; TCRdb reports TRBD2, a call that lacks DNA to check it against. Germline CDR1 reads SGHTA; CDR2 reads FQGNSA. This CDR3 has 13 residues. CDR3 protein: CASSLARGWEQYF.

V is TRBV7-9 and J is TRBJ2-7; lacking DNA, the TRBD1 call made by TCRdb goes unchecked. CDR3 size: 14 residues. Looked up from germline, CDR1 is SEHNR and CDR2 is FQNEAQ (reference sequence). CDR3 protein: CASSSAGVFYEQYF.

The genes are TRBV19 and TRBJ2-1. Germline V gives CDR1 LNHDA, CDR2 SQIVND (reference sequence). The CDR3 is 13 amino acids. The CDR3 spells CASSASSYNEQFF.

This sequence joins TRBV11-1 and TRBJ2-1. Germline assignment: CDR1 SGHAT and CDR2 FQDESV (reference sequence). The CDR3 is made up of 11 amino acids. Here the CDR3 reads CASSFSNEQFF.

V is TRBV6-2 or TRBV6-3 and J is TRBJ2-1; TCRdb designates TRBD2, a call that cannot be tested without DNA. The germline gives CDR1 MNHEY, CDR2 SVGEGT. The CDR3 has 20 amino acids. CDR3 amino acids: CASNPGTETSGGSSYNEQFF.

This chain uses TRBV20-1 with TRBJ2-7; TCRdb's D gene call, TRBD2, goes unchecked for lack of DNA. CDR1 and CDR2 (germline): DFQATT, SNEGSKA (reference sequence). The CDR3 sequence is 13 residues long. CDR3 region: CSAANPDGHEQYF.

The chain links TRBV6-2 or TRBV6-3 to TRBJ2-7; TCRdb gives TRBD1 as the D gene, but with no DNA this cannot be confirmed. Germline CDR1 reads MNHEY; CDR2 reads SVGEGT. The CDR3 totals 11 residues. The CDR3 sequence: CASSPLAEQYF.